This T cell receptor beta chain was sequenced during a study of post-analysis software for immune sequencing data. Across the study: The cohort encompassed relapsing-remitting, secondary progressive and progressive-relapsing multiple sclerosis disease courses. Study results and caveats: A handful of TRBV segments were more frequent in patients than controls; TRBV5-6, TRBV5-1 and TRBV20-1 belonged to this group. Under F measure analysis, samples from one preparation batch co-clustered strongly.

This clonotype was observed a few times. The antigen is undetermined. Looked up from germline, CDR1 is MNHEY and CDR2 is SVGAGI. This CDR3 has 14 residues. Included in the TCR beta cDNA libraries were unique molecular identifiers. Researchers reported around 510,000 cDNA molecules coming from around 1 to 9.1 million T cells. In TCRdb, the PCR reads were re-called with MiXCR into one record per CDR3 protein. The sample consists of fewer than 850,000 distinct CDR3 sequences, just under 30% of them appearing once. This receptor was taken from a girl between 5 and 17 years old with multiple sclerosis. The sequencing sample was made of blood. The chain links TRBV6-5 to TRBJ2-5, with TRBD1 identical over 7 bases. The J call is in doubt because the DNA end fits TRBJ2-7 better. The CDR3 spells CASSYDRVTDEQYF. DNA for the CDR3: TGTGCCAGCAGTTACGACAGGGTAACGGACGAGCAGTACTTC.